A single sample gave rise to the 2 T cell receptor beta chains below, sequenced in a study of cytomegalovirus exposure and HLA in healthy donors (dated by TCRdb to the late 2010s). The library came from the immunoSEQ multiplex PCR assay. For the multiplex PCR, a mixture combining 60 forward primers for TCR Vbeta segments and 13 reverse primers for TCR Jbeta segments was used. Imported from immuneACCESS, the table was reduced by TCRdb to in-frame sequences with V and J called. These copies leave out some clones; in studies compared against another copy, an unresolved V gene accounts for under half, and the cause of the remainder is not known. In this sample the table shows roughly 100,000 clones, approximately 82% of which occur a single time. The ten largest clones add up to 7% to 10% of the sample. Sequencing input: PBMCs. The receptor set was obtained from a middle-aged man in good health and CMV-seropositive.

The rearrangement joins TRBV27 to TRBJ2-6; TRBD1 might be the D (6 bases). Per germline, CDR1 MNHEY and CDR2 SMNVEV (reference sequence). The CDR3 runs to 15 residues. V was pared by 5 bases and J by 4 bases, with 12 bases between. CDR3 amino acids: CASSIQGSGANVLTF. The CDR3 region has the DNA TGTGCCAGCAGTATTCAGGGGTCCGGGGCCAACGTCCTGACTTTC. Complete variable domain (other parts from reference TRBV27 and TRBJ2-6): EAQVTQNPRYLITVTGKKLTVTCSQNMNHEYMSWYRQDPGLGLRQIYYSMNVEVTDKGDVPEGYKVSRKEKRNFPLILESPSPNQTSLYFCASSIQGSGANVLTFGAGSRLTVL.

The rearrangement links TRBV6-1 to TRBJ2-6; TRBD1 aligns across 7 bases. The CDR3 loop spans 17 amino acids. Trimming took 4 bases from V and 0 from J; bases not matched to a gene: 6. The germline V gene encodes CDR1 MNHNS and CDR2 SASEGT. The CDR3: CASSVDWDSSGANVLTF. The CDR3 nucleotides read TGTGCCAGCAGTGTGGACTGGGACAGCTCTGGGGCCAACGTCCTGACTTTC.